This T cell receptor beta chain was captured by sequencing in a study of cytomegalovirus exposure and HLA in healthy donors. Study-level information: Unique TCRs from HLA-typed donors, about 78 million of them, were held in an early data release.

At sampling all donors were nominally healthy, likely with unrecorded immune exposures. Germline CDR1 and CDR2: LNHDA and SQIVND (reference sequence). The CDR3 extends over 15 amino acids. PCR used 60 Vbeta primers and 13 Jbeta primers. Sequencing was performed with immunoSEQ multiplex PCR; in TCRdb, only in-frame clones are kept and a portion is missing. The table records about 250,000 clones, around two thirds of them present only once. The sequencing sample was made of PBMCs. The rearrangement joins TRBV19 to TRBJ2-5; 7 bases align to TRBD1. The DNA matches TRBJ2-7 better at its end, which makes the J call doubtful. The clonotype comes from a female donor in good health and CMV-seronegative. The DNA of the CDR3 is TGTGCCAGTAGTATAGTCGCAGGGGGAAACTACGAGCAGTACTTC. Residues: CASSIVAGGNYEQYF.